This T cell receptor (beta chain) originates from a study of response to subunit inactivated influenza vaccine. Study-wide findings and caveats: Few additional T cells are recruited per seasonal influenza vaccination, authors suggested.

Per the germline V gene, CDR1 is SGDLS and CDR2 is YYNGEE. The CDR3 extends over 17 amino acids. The junction had 9 bases not matched to a gene; V was cut back by 3 bases and J by 0 bases. This clonotype has more than one count but fewer than ten. Its antigen is as yet unknown. TCRdb used MiXCR to reprocess the RT-PCR reads, holding one entry per CDR3 protein. The sample holds hundreds of thousands of distinct CDR3 sequences; approximately 10% are singletons and the top ten take roughly 10%. The specimen was PBMCs from blood, collected on the day of vaccination. V gene TRBV9 combines with J gene TRBJ2-1; TRBD2 aligns across 7 bases. This clonotype originated in a man in his forties or fifties who received an inactivated influenza vaccine. The CDR3 nucleotides read TGTGCCAGCAGCGATGATAAAGCGGGAAGCTCCTACAATGAGCAGTTCTTC. Translated: CASSDDKAGSSYNEQFF.